This T cell receptor beta chain was profiled in a study of early T cells in non-severe SARS-CoV-2 infection. Background on the study: RNA in bulk from unsorted whole blood was sequenced, and chains were unpaired.

Attachment of unique molecular identifiers was made to individual cDNA molecules. From the 5' RACE reads, TCRdb called clonotypes with MiXCR, one entry per CDR3 protein. The sample shows about 69,000 distinct CDR3 sequences, about 9% of them seen only once. V trimming: 3 bases; J trimming: 4 bases; junction bases outside the gene matches: 7. The CDR3 contains 15 residues. The V gene's germline CDR1 is KGHSH and CDR2 LQKENI. Study-level findings and limits: Lookups in VDJdb leaned toward anti-spike CD8 responses and missed private and CD4 specificities.

This clonotype was seen ten or more times. Its antigen is not known. The chain uses TRBV18 and TRBJ1-1; 8 bases align to TRBD1. The clonotype was recovered from an adult who was a healthcare worker with PCR-confirmed SARS-CoV-2 infection or an uninfected control (not recorded which). Sequencing was performed on whole blood. CDR3 coding DNA: TGTGCCAGCTCACCCACCGGACAGGGAATCACTGAAGCTTTCTTT. Protein: CASSPTGQGITEAFF. Supplemented by reference TRBV18 and TRBJ1-1, the full variable domain reads NAGVMQNPRHLVRRRGQEARLRCSPMKGHSHVYWYRQLPEEGLKFMVYLQKENIIDESGMPKERFSAEFPKEGPSILRIQQVVRGDSAAYFCASSPTGQGITEAFFGQGTRLTVV.